The 27 T cell receptor beta chains listed next were all sequenced from one sample in a study of early stage breast cancer tumors. Method: immunoSEQ multiplex PCR; TCRdb's copy keeps in-frame clones and lacks some. This table holds approximately 31,000 clones, roughly 81% found once. Sequencing used breast tumor tissue. The receptors here all came from a person between 30 and 45 years old with breast cancer.

The genes are TRBV29-1 and TRBJ1-1; D may be TRBD1 (6 bases). Germline assignment: CDR1 SQVTM and CDR2 ANQGSEA. Trimming took 7 bases from V and 1 from J, leaving 13 bases between them. The CDR3 extends over 13 amino acids. The CDR3 bases are TGCAGCGCTTCGGACAGAGGGAACACTGAAGCTTTCTTT. Translation gives CSASDRGNTEAFF.

The V gene is TRBV11-3, the J gene TRBJ2-3; 7 bases match TRBD2. V was clipped by 5 bases and J by 2 bases; unmatched bases: 10. CDR3 length: 16 amino acids. Germline values: CDR1 SGHNT, CDR2 YENEEA. The CDR3 DNA is TGTGCCAGCAGCACCGGTGTGGGGGGGAACACAGATACGCAGTATTTT. Amino acid sequence: CASSTGVGGNTDTQYF. Drawing the rest from reference TRBV11-3 and TRBJ2-3, the complete variable domain is EAGVVQSPRYKIIEKKQPVAFWCNPISGHNTLYWYLQNLGQGPELLIRYENEEAVDDSQLPKDRFSAERLKGVDSTLKIQPAELGDSAVYLCASSTGVGGNTDTQYFGPGTRLTVL.

The V call is TRBV5-1, the J call TRBJ1-4, with D hard to call. V was cut by 0 bases and J by 5 bases, with 20 bases left in between. The CDR3 has 18 residues. Germline CDR1 and CDR2: SGHRS and YFSETQ. The DNA of the CDR3 is TGCGCCAGCAGCTTGGGACGGACGCCGCCCAAGCAGAATGAAAAACTGTTTTTT. Amino acids: CASSLGRTPPKQNEKLFF. Complete variable domain (other parts from reference TRBV5-1 and TRBJ1-4): KAGVTQTPRYLIKTRGQQVTLSCSPISGHRSVSWYQQTPGQGLQFLFEYFSETQRNKGNFPGRFSGRQFSNSRSEMNVSTLELGDSALYLCASSLGRTPPKQNEKLFFGSGTQLSVL.

This clone was picked up one time. The CDR3 coding sequence is TGTGCCAGCAGTTCGGGGGATAGTGACTATGGCTACACCTTC. Translation: CASSSGDSDYGYTF. This chain joins TRBV6-1 and TRBJ1-2; D possibly corresponds to TRBD1 (5 bases). The CDR3 runs 14 residues. V was shortened by 5 bases and J by 3 bases, with 13 bases between the two germline ends. The V gene's germline CDR1 is MNHNS and CDR2 SASEGT.

The V call is TRBV2, the J call TRBJ1-2; D is perhaps TRBD1 (5 bases). The CDR3 spans 13 residues. The ends were cut back, 4 bases at V and 2 bases at J, with 8 bases in the middle. Germline CDR1 reads SNHLY; CDR2 reads FYNNEI. This CDR3 is CASSAQENYGYTF. The DNA for the CDR3 is TGTGCCAGCAGTGCACAGGAAAACTATGGCTACACCTTC. The full variable domain, with the rest looked up from reference TRBV2 and TRBJ1-2, is EPEVTQTPSHQVTQMGQEVILRCVPISNHLYFYWYRQILGQKVEFLVSFYNNEISEKSEIFDDQFSVERPDGSNFTLKIRSTKLEDSAMYFCASSAQENYGYTFGSGTRLTVV.

A few counts support this clone. The chain has TRBV5-1 and TRBJ2-5; 8 nucleotides line up with TRBD1. This CDR3 comprises 16 residues. The V gene end was trimmed by 4 bases and the J gene end by 1 base; junction bases not matched to a gene: 9. Germline loops: CDR1 SGHRS, CDR2 YFSETQ. CDR3 in DNA: TGCGCCAGCAGCCCAACCCGGACAGGGCTCCAAGAGACCCAGTACTTC. It codes for CASSPTRTGLQETQYF.

The genes are TRBV4-1 and TRBJ1-2; a possible D gene is TRBD1 (5 bases). Trimming took 1 base from V and 8 from J, leaving 20 bases between them. This CDR3 region has 16 residues. Germline V gene sequence: CDR1 MGHRA, CDR2 YSYEKL. The CDR3 reads CASSQGVQAPSGGYTF. The CDR3 DNA is TGCGCCAGCAGCCAAGGGGTACAGGCTCCCTCAGGCGGCTACACCTTC.

The rearrangement links TRBV4-2 to TRBJ2-7; 12 positions match TRBD2. With V trimmed by 0 bases and J by 4 bases, 10 bases remained unmatched. Looked up from germline, CDR1 is LGHNA and CDR2 is YNFKEQ. This CDR3 spans 18 amino acids. The DNA of the CDR3 is TGTGCCAGCAGCCAAGATCTTTTGAGACTAGCGGGAGTTTACGAGCAGTACTTC. Its translation is CASSQDLLRLAGVYEQYF.

The chain uses TRBV27 and TRBJ2-7; D ambiguous. The CDR3 totals 12 residues. V was cut by 5 bases and J by 6 bases, with 11 bases left in between. Germline CDR1 MNHEY, CDR2 SMNVEV (reference sequence). CDR3 in amino acids: CASSKNLGEQYF. DNA for the CDR3: TGTGCCAGCAGTAAGAACCTCGGCGAGCAGTACTTC.

This chain connects TRBV10-1 to TRBJ1-2; maybe TRBD1 (5 bases). The CDR3 is 12 amino acids. Germline assignment: CDR1 WNHNN and CDR2 SYGVQD (reference sequence). V shed 6 bases and J shed 8 bases, with 13 bases lying between them. The CDR3 nucleotides read TGCGCCAGCAGCTCGACGGGGGGAGGCTACACCTTC. Residues: CASSSTGGGYTF.

The chain links TRBV4-3 to TRBJ2-3, with D possibly matching TRBD2 (6 bases). The CDR3 runs 15 residues. Deletions cut 0 bases from V and 3 bases from J, with 10 bases between. CDR1 and CDR2 from the germline V gene are LGHNA and YSLEER. CDR3 amino acids: CASSQDREETDTQYF. The CDR3 DNA sequence: TGCGCCAGCAGCCAAGACAGGGAGGAAACAGATACGCAGTATTTT.

V is TRBV30 and J is TRBJ2-3; the match to TRBD1 covers 8 bases. V gave up 5 bases and J gave up 2 bases; unmatched junction bases: 3. The CDR3 consists of 13 residues. The V gene's germline CDR1 is GTSNPN and CDR2 SVGIG (reference sequence). Here the CDR3 reads CAWSRGLTDTQYF. DNA of the CDR3: TGTGCCTGGTCCAGGGGGCTCACAGATACGCAGTATTTT.

The rearrangement joins TRBV30 to TRBJ1-1; D not certain. The CDR3 has 13 amino acids. Trimming pared 6 bases from V and 3 bases from J, leaving 14 bases between. CDR1 and CDR2 from the germline V gene are GTSNPN and SVGIG (reference sequence). Here the CDR3 reads CACGPNEDTEAFF. In nucleotides, the CDR3 is TGTGCCTGTGGACCTAACGAAGACACTGAAGCTTTCTTT. Complete variable domain (other parts from reference TRBV30 and TRBJ1-1): SQTIHQWPATLVQPVGSPLSLECTVEGTSNPNLYWYRQAAGRGLQLLFYSVGIGQISSEVPQNLSASRPQDRQFILSSKKLLLSDSGFYLCACGPNEDTEAFFGQGTRLTVV.

The chain couples TRBV27 to TRBJ1-2; D is possibly TRBD1 (5 bases). The germline V and J ends were trimmed by 5 bases and 4 bases, with 11 bases remaining between them. The germline CDR1 and CDR2 sequences are MNHEY and SMNVEV (reference sequence). This CDR3 contains 13 residues. The CDR3 DNA reads as TGTGCCAGCAGTATGTCCAGGGCCTATGGCTACACCTTC. It encodes CASSMSRAYGYTF.

The rearrangement links TRBV27 to TRBJ2-7; D might be TRBD2 (6 bases). The V end was cut by 5 bases, the J end by 1 base, with 12 bases between. This CDR3 comprises 14 residues. In germline, CDR1 is MNHEY, CDR2 SMNVEV (reference sequence). The CDR3 DNA reads as TGTGCCAGCAGTCTGGAGGGCAGTTCCTACGAGCAGTACTTC. Translated: CASSLEGSSYEQYF.

This chain's CDR3 is CASSRDLNTEAFF. The CDR3, as DNA: TGTGCCAGCAGCCGGGATCTGAACACTGAAGCTTTCTTT. V usage is TRBV7-8 and J usage is TRBJ1-1, with D hard to call. The germline V gene encodes CDR1 SGHVS and CDR2 FQNEAQ. V lost 5 bases to trimming and J lost 0 bases, with 7 bases between them. CDR3 length: 13 amino acids.

This chain joins TRBV27 and TRBJ1-5, with D perhaps matching TRBD1 (5 bases). V lost 4 bases, J lost 2 bases, and 15 bases lay in between. The germline CDR1 and CDR2 sequences are MNHEY and SMNVEV (reference sequence). The CDR3 runs 16 residues. DNA for the CDR3: TGTGCCAGCAGTTCAGCCCAGGGTTGGGGCAATCAGCCCCAGCATTTT. Its translation: CASSSAQGWGNQPQHF.

The chain has TRBV4-1 and TRBJ2-1, with 13 bases aligning to TRBD2. Trimming at V came to 2 bases and at J to 3 bases, leaving 10 bases not matched to a gene. The length of the CDR3 is 19 residues. CDR1 and CDR2 from the germline V gene are MGHRA and YSYEKL. The CDR3 nucleotides read TGCGCCAGCAGCCAATCGGGACTAGCGGGAACCCCTCTCTACAATGAGCAGTTCTTC. Translation: CASSQSGLAGTPLYNEQFF.

The chain is built from TRBV4-1 and TRBJ1-3, with unresolved D. This CDR3 comprises 13 residues. CDR1 and CDR2 from the germline V gene are MGHRA and YSYEKL. V was trimmed by 0 bases and J by 4 bases, leaving 4 bases between them. The CDR3 region has the DNA TGCGCCAGCAGCCAAGAGACCGGAAACACCATATATTTT. Its translation: CASSQETGNTIYF.

This clone turned up a few times. V gene TRBV4-2 combines with J gene TRBJ2-7, with 9 bases fitting TRBD2. The J segment lost 6 bases and the V segment lost 2 bases, leaving 5 bases of the junction unmatched. CDR1 is LGHNA, CDR2 YNFKEQ, per germline. The CDR3 spans 14 residues. CDR3 nucleotides: TGTGCCAGCAGCCAAAATAGCGGGGGCGGCGAGCAGTACTTC. Its translation is CASSQNSGGGEQYF.

CDR3 region: CASSVRGGYSGANVLTF. CDR3 DNA: TGTGCCAGCAGCGTACGGGGGGGCTACTCTGGGGCCAACGTCCTGACTTTC. The genes are TRBV9 and TRBJ2-6; the match to TRBD2 covers 8 bases. This CDR3 comprises 17 residues. Trimming at V came to 1 base and at J to 0 bases, leaving 3 bases not matched to a gene. From germline, CDR1 is SGDLS and CDR2 YYNGEE.

The chain has TRBV7-2 and TRBJ2-3, with TRBD2 identical over 7 bases. From germline, CDR1 is SGHTA and CDR2 FQGNSA. This CDR3 is built from 16 residues. Trimming at V came to 0 bases and at J to 4 bases, leaving 7 bases not matched to a gene. The CDR3 loop is CASSLAGGAGPDTQYF. Here the CDR3 DNA reads TGTGCCAGCAGCTTAGCGGGAGGAGCGGGGCCAGATACGCAGTATTTT.

The CDR3 region has the DNA TGTGCCAGCGGGGGACAGTTATACGAGCAGTACTTC. Protein product: CASGGQLYEQYF. The rearrangement joins TRBV6-5 to TRBJ2-7, with 7 bases aligning to TRBD1. The germline V gene has CDR1 MNHEY and CDR2 SVGAGI. CDR3 length equals 12 residues. The V segment lost 8 bases and the J segment 4 bases; nucleotides outside the gene matches: 5.

J is TRBJ2-5 and V is TRBV7-9; TRBD1 agrees at 7 bases. The V gene end was trimmed by 10 bases and the J gene end by 2 bases; junction bases not matched to a gene: 7. Germline V gene data show CDR1 as SEHNR and CDR2 as FQNEAQ (reference sequence). The CDR3 is 13 residues long. The CDR3 DNA reads as TGTGCCACCGAAAGGGGGCTACAAGAGACCCAGTACTTC. Translation gives CATERGLQETQYF.

The genes are TRBV15 and TRBJ2-1, with 11 bases matching TRBD1. After removal of 5 bases from V and 1 base from J, the junction contained 4 bases not matched to a gene. Germline-derived CDR1 and CDR2 are LNHNV and YYDKDF (reference sequence). CDR3 size: 16 residues. The CDR3 bases are TGTGCCACCAGCCCCGGGACAGGGGGGTCCTACAATGAGCAGTTCTTC. It specifies CATSPGTGGSYNEQFF.

This chain uses TRBV5-4 with TRBJ2-1, with unresolved D. The V end lost 2 bases, the J end lost 9 bases, and 12 bases lay between the germline ends. Germline V gives CDR1 SGHNT, CDR2 YYREEE (reference sequence). The CDR3 is made up of 13 amino acids. CDR3 DNA: TGTGCCAGCAGCTTTCTTCCTACCGCTGAGCAGTTCTTC. Amino acid sequence: CASSFLPTAEQFF.

The gene calls are TRBV14 and TRBJ1-1; D gene unclear. CDR3 size: 14 residues. From germline, CDR1 is SGHDN and CDR2 FVKESK. Trimming pared 0 bases from V and 0 bases from J, leaving 5 bases between. The CDR3 nucleotides read TGTGCCAGCAGCCAAGAAGTTCTGAACACTGAAGCTTTCTTT. Its protein is CASSQEVLNTEAFF.